One sample yielded the 8 T cell receptor beta chains listed below, sequenced in a study of naive and memory T cell subsets. Indicated treatment: skin biopsy from PPD injection site in Mantoux-positive individual. An oligonucleotide containing a UMI was ligated to the 3' end of TCR cDNA. The SP2 primer and nested alpha and beta constant region primers amplified ligated cDNA in four rounds. TCRdb recomputed calls from the UMI-ligation and nested PCR reads with MiXCR, one row per CDR3 protein. The sample lists around 30,000 distinct CDR3 sequences, about 6.2% occurring once. Sequenced here: skin, sampled from a tuberculin skin test site. The receptors here all came from an adult in good health.

The table lists this clonotype with many counts. The CDR3 protein is CASTSQGGTGDNQPQHF. CDR3 DNA: TGTGCCAGCACCTCACAAGGCGGGACAGGGGACAATCAGCCCCAGCATTTT. The chain joins TRBV7-8 to TRBJ1-5; TRBD1 agrees at 10 bases. Germline V gives CDR1 SGHVS, CDR2 FQNEAQ. CDR3 size: 17 residues. V lost 7 bases to trimming and J lost 3 bases; unmatched junction nucleotides: 12.

V and J are TRBV2 and TRBJ2-7, with a weak D call TRBD1 (5 bases). Trimming cost V 5 bases and J 1 base, with 12 bases left between them. The CDR3 loop spans 14 amino acids. Germline assignment: CDR1 SNHLY and CDR2 FYNNEI. The CDR3 bases are TGTGCCAGCAGTTGGCAGGGCCCATCCTACGAGCAGTACTTC. It encodes CASSWQGPSYEQYF. Filled out from reference TRBV2 and TRBJ2-7, the complete variable domain reads EPEVTQTPSHQVTQMGQEVILRCVPISNHLYFYWYRQILGQKVEFLVSFYNNEISEKSEIFDDQFSVERPDGSNFTLKIRSTKLEDSAMYFCASSWQGPSYEQYFGPGTRLTVT.

This chain links TRBV3-1 with TRBJ1-1, with D unclear. This CDR3 is built from 14 residues. Trimming pared 4 bases from V and 7 bases from J, leaving 16 bases between. Germline V gene data show CDR1 as LGHDT and CDR2 as YNNKEL (reference sequence). CDR3 nucleotides: TGTGCCAGCAGCCCAGCCCGTGGTTTGAGTGAAGCTTTCTTT. Translating gives CASSPARGLSEAFF.

This clonotype was seen many times. The chain couples TRBV4-1 to TRBJ2-7; TRBD1 matches at 7 bases. Trimming removed 4 bases from V and 0 bases from J; junction bases left unmatched: 18. CDR3 length: 19 amino acids. Germline values: CDR1 MGHRA, CDR2 YSYEKL. In DNA form, the CDR3 reads TGCGCCAGCAGCCCCTGGGCCAGGGGGAGAGGGCAGGACTCCTACGAGCAGTACTTC. Amino acids: CASSPWARGRGQDSYEQYF.

The chain recombines TRBV9 with TRBJ1-6; D is undetermined. V was shortened by 2 bases and J by 5 bases, with 8 bases between the two germline ends. CDR1 SGDLS and CDR2 YYNGEE come from the germline V gene. CDR3 length equals 14 residues. This chain's CDR3 is CASSVGVNNSPLHF. The DNA for the CDR3 is TGTGCCAGCAGCGTCGGGGTAAATAATTCACCCCTCCACTTT. Full variable domain (rest looked up from reference TRBV9 and TRBJ1-6): DSGVTQTPKHLITATGQRVTLRCSPRSGDLSVYWYQQSLDQGLQFLIQYYNGEERAKGNILERFSAQQFPDLHSELNLSSLELGDSALYFCASSVGVNNSPLHFGNGTRLTVT.

This clonotype was recorded many times. The CDR3 loop reads CSARDMSRGSYEQYF. As DNA, the CDR3 is TGCAGTGCTAGAGATATGTCTAGGGGCTCCTACGAGCAGTACTTC. This chain links TRBV20-1 with TRBJ2-7, with D possibly TRBD1 on 5 matching bases. V lost 0 bases, J lost 0 bases, and 12 bases lay in between. The germline gives CDR1 DFQATT, CDR2 SNEGSKA (reference sequence). The CDR3 runs to 15 residues.

This clonotype has at least ten counts. V gene TRBV6-1 combines with J gene TRBJ2-3; 9 positions agree with TRBD2. Germline values: CDR1 MNHNS, CDR2 SASEGT. The ends lost 1 base at V and 8 bases at J; junction bases unmatched: 7. The CDR3 has 15 residues. The chain's CDR3 is CASSEVGSGGATQYF. The DNA for the CDR3 is TGTGCCAGCAGTGAAGTTGGTAGCGGGGGAGCTACGCAGTATTTT.

This clonotype was counted at least ten times. The chain has TRBV15 and TRBJ2-1; TRBD1 agrees at 9 bases. Germline V CDR1 and CDR2: LNHNV, YYDKDF (reference sequence). V was pared by 7 bases and J by 5 bases, with 6 bases of the junction left unmatched. The CDR3 is made up of 14 amino acids. The CDR3 DNA is TGTGCCACCACCGAGGACAGGGGTGACAATGAGCAGTTCTTC. Its protein product is CATTEDRGDNEQFF. Complete variable domain (other parts from reference TRBV15 and TRBJ2-1): DAMVIQNPRYQVTQFGKPVTLSCSQTLNHNVMYWYQQKSSQAPKLLFHYYDKDFNNEADTPDNFQSRRPNTSFCFLDIRSPGLGDTAMYLCATTEDRGDNEQFFGPGTRLTVL.